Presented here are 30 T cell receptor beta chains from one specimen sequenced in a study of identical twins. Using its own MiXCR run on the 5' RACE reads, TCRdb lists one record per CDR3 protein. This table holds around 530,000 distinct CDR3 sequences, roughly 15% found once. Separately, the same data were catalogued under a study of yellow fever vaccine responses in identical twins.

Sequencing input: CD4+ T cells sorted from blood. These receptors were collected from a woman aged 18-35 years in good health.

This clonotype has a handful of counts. CDR3 in DNA: TGCGCCAGCAGTGGTCCCGGAGGGGCCACAGATACGCAGTATTTT. Translated: CASSGPGGATDTQYF. The J gene is TRBJ2-3, the V gene TRBV10-1, with TRBD2 as a possible D gene (6 bases). The V and J ends lost 4 bases and 2 bases respectively, with 13 bases between them. This CDR3 has 15 residues. The germline V gene encodes CDR1 WNHNN and CDR2 SYGVQD (reference sequence).

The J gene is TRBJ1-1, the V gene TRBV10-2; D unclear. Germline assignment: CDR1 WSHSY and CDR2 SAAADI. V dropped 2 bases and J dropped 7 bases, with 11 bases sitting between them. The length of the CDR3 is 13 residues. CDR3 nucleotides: TGCGCCAGCAGTGAGATGGCAGATCGTGAAGCTTTCTTT. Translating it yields CASSEMADREAFF.

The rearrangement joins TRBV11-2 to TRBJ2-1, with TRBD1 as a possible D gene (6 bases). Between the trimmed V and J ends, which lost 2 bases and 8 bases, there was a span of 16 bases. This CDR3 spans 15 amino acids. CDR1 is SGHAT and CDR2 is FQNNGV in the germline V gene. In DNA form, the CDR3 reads TGTGCCAGCAGCTTACACCTCAGGGGACCGGATGAGCAGTTCTTC. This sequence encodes CASSLHLRGPDEQFF. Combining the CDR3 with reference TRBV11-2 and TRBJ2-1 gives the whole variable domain EAGVAQSPRYKIIEKRQSVAFWCNPISGHATLYWYQQILGQGPKLLIQFQNNGVVDDSQLPKDRFSAERLKGVDSTLKIQPAKLEDSAVYLCASSLHLRGPDEQFFGPGTRLTVL.

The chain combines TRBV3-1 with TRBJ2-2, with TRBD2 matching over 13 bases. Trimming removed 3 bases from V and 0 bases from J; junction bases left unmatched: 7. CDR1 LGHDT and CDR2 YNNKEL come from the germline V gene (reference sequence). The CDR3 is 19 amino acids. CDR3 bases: TGTGCCAGCAGCCAGAGGTGGACTAGCGGGGGCCCGAACACCGGGGAGCTGTTTTTT. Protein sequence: CASSQRWTSGGPNTGELFF.

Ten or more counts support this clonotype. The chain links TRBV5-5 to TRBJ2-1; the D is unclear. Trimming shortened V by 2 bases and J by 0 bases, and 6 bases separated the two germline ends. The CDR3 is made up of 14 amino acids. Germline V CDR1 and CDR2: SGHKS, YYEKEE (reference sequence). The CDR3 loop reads CASSFGNSYNEQFF. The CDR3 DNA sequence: TGTGCCAGCAGCTTCGGAAACTCCTACAATGAGCAGTTCTTC.

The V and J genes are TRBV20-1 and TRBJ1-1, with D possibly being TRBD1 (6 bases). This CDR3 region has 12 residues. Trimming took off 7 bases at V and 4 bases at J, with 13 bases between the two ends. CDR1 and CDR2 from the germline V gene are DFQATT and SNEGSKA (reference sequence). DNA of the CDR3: TGCAGTGTCATAAGGGGGTCCACTGAAGCTTTCTTT. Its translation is CSVIRGSTEAFF.

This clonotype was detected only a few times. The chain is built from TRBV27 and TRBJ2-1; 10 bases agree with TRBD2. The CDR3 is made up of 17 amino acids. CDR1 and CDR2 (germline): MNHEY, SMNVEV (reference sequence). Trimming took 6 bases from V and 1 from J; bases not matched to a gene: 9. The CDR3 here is CASSLWVAGGSYNEQFF. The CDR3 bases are TGTGCCAGCAGCCTCTGGGTAGCGGGGGGTTCCTACAATGAGCAGTTCTTC.

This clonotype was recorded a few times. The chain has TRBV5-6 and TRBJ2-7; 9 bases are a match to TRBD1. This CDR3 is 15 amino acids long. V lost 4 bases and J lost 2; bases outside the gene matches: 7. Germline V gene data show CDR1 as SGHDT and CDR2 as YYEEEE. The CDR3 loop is CASSAKDRGTYEQYV. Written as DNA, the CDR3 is TGTGCCAGCAGCGCCAAGGACAGGGGTACCTACGAGCAGTACGTC.

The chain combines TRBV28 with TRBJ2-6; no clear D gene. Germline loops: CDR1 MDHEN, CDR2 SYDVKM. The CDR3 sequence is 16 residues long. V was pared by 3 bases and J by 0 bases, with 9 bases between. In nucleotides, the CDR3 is TGTGCCAGCAGTTTTGTCCCATTCTCTGGGGCCAACGTCCTGACTTTC. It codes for CASSFVPFSGANVLTF.

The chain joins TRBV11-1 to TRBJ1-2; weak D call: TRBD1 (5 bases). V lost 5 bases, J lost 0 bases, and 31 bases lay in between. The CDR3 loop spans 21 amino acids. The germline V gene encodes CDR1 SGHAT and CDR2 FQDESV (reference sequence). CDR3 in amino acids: CASSPHPGTTTVRGPNYGYTF. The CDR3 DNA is TGTGCCAGCAGCCCACACCCAGGAACTACCACAGTGCGGGGACCTAACTATGGCTACACCTTC.

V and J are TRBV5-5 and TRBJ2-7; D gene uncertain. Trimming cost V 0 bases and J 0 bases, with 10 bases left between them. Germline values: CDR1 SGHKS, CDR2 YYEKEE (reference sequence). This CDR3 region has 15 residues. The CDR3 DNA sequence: TGTGCCAGCAGCTTGGTACGGACGAACTCCTACGAGCAGTACTTC. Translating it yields CASSLVRTNSYEQYF.

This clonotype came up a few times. CDR3 residues: CATSITGTTDTQYF. CDR3 sequence (DNA): TGTGCCACCAGTATAACAGGGACAACAGATACGCAGTATTTT. V is TRBV24-1 and J is TRBJ2-3, with TRBD1 as a possible D gene (6 bases). The CDR3 is 14 residues long. The germline CDR1 and CDR2 sequences are KGHDR and SFDVKD. V lost 6 bases to trimming and J lost 3 bases, with 12 bases between them.

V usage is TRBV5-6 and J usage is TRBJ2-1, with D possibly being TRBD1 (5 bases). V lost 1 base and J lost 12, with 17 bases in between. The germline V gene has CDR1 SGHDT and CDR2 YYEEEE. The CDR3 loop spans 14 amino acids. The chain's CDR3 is CASSLIGRDLRQFF. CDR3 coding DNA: TGTGCCAGCAGCTTGATCGGCAGGGATCTGAGGCAGTTCTTC.

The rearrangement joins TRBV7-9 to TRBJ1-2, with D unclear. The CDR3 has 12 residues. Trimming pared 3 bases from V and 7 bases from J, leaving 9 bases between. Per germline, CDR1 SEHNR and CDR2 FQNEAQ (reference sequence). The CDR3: CASSFLWGGYTF. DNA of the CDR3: TGTGCCAGCAGCTTCCTATGGGGTGGCTACACCTTC.

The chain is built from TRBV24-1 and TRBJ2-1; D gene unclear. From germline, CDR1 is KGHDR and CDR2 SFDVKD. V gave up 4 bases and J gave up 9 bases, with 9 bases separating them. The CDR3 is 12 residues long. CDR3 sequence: CATSEGLVEQFF. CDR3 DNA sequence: TGTGCCACCAGTGAGGGGTTGGTTGAGCAGTTCTTC.

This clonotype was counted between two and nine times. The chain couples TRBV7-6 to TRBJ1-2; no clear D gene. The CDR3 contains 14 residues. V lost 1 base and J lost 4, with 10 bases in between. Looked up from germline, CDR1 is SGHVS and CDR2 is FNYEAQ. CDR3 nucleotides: TGTGCCAGCAGCTTAGACTCGGCAAGCTATGGCTACACCTTC. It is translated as CASSLDSASYGYTF. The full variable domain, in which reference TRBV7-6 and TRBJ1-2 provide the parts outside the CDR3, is GAGVSQSPRYKVTKRGQDVALRCDPISGHVSLYWYRQALGQGPEFLTYFNYEAQQDKSGLPNDRFSAERPEGSISTLTIQRTEQRDSAMYRCASSLDSASYGYTFGSGTRLTVV.

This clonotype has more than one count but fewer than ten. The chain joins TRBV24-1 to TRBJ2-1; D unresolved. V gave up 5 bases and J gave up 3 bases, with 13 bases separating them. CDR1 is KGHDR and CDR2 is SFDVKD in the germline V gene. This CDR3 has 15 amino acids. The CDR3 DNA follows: TGTGCCACCAGTGTTACCGGTTCCTACTACAATGAGCAGTTCTTC. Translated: CATSVTGSYYNEQFF.

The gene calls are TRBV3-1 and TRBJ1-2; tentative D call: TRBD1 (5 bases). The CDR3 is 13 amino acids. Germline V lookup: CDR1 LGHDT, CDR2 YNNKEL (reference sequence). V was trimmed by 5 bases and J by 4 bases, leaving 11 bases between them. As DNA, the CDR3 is TGTGCCAGCAGCTCCGGGGGAATCTATGGCTACACCTTC. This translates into CASSSGGIYGYTF.

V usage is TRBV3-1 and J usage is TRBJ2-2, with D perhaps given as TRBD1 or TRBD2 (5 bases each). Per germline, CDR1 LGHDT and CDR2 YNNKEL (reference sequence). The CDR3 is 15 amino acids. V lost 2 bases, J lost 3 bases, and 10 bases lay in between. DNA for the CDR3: TGTGCCAGCAGCCAATGGGGGACGGACACCGGGGAGCTGTTTTTT. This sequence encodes CASSQWGTDTGELFF.

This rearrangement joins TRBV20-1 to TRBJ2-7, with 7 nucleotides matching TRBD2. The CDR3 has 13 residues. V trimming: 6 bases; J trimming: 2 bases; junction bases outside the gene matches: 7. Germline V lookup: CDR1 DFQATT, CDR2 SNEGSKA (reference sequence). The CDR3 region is CSAASGTAYEQYF. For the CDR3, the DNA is TGCAGTGCCGCTAGCGGCACGGCCTACGAGCAGTACTTC.

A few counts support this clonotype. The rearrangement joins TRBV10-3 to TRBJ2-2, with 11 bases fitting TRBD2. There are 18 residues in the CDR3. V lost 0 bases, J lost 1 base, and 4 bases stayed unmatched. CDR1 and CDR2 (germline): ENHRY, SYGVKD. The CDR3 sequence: CAISESLGLAENTGELFF. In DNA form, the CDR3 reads TGTGCCATCAGTGAGTCCTTGGGACTAGCGGAGAACACCGGGGAGCTGTTTTTT.

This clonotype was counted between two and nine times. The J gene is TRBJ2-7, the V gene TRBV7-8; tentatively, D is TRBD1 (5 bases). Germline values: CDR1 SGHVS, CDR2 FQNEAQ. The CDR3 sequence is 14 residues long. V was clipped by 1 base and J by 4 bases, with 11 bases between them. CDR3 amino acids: CASSLVGAEYEQYF. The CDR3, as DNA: TGTGCCAGCAGCTTAGTTGGGGCAGAATACGAGCAGTACTTC.

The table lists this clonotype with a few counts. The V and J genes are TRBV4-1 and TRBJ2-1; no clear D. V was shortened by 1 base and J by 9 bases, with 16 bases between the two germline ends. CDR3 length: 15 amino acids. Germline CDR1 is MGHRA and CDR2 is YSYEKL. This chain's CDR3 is CASSQGGSLWGEQFF. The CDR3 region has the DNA TGCGCCAGCAGCCAAGGGGGTTCCCTCTGGGGTGAGCAGTTCTTC.

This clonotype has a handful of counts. The CDR3 spells CASSQGRGTGELFF. CDR3 coding DNA: TGCGCCAGCAGCCAAGGTCGGGGCACCGGGGAGCTGTTTTTT. V gene TRBV4-1 combines with J gene TRBJ2-2, with D maybe TRBD2 (5 bases). CDR1 and CDR2 from the germline V gene are MGHRA and YSYEKL. Trimming left V 1 base short and J 4 bases short, with 7 bases between. The CDR3 consists of 14 residues.

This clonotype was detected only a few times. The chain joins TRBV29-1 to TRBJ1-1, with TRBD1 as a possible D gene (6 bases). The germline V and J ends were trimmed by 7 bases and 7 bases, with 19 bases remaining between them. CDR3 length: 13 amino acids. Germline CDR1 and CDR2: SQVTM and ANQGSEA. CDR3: CSANRVGGFEAFF. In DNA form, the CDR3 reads TGCAGCGCCAACAGGGTTGGGGGTTTTGAAGCTTTCTTT.

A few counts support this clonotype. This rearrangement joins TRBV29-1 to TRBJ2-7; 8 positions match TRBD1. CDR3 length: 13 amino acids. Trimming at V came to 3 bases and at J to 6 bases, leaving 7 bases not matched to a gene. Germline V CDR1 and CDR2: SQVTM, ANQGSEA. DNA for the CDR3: TGCAGCGTTGAGACCGGACAGGGAAGCGAGCAGTACGTC. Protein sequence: CSVETGQGSEQYV.

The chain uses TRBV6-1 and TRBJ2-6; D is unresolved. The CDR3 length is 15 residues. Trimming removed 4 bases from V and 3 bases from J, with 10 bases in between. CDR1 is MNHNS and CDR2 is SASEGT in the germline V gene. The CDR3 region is CASSARSIGANVLTF. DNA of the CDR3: TGTGCCAGCAGTGCCCGGTCGATTGGGGCCAACGTCCTGACTTTC.

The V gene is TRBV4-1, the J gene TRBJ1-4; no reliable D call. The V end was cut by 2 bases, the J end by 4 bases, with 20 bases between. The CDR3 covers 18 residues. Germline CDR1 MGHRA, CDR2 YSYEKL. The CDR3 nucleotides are TGCGCCAGCAGCCAAACCGGGATCCGCAACTACAATAATGAAAAACTGTTTTTT. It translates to CASSQTGIRNYNNEKLFF.

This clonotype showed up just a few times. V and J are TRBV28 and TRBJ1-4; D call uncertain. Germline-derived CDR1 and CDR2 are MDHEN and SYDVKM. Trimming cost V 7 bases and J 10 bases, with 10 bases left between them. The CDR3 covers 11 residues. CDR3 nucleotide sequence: TGTGCCAGCATGGGGTACGGAAAACTGTTTTTT. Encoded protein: CASMGYGKLFF.

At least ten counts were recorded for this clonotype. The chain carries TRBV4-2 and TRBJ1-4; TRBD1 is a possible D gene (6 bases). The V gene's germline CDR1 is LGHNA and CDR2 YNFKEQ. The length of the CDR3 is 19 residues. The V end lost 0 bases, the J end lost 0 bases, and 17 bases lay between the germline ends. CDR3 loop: CASSQDGGKTFATNEKLFF. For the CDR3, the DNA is TGTGCCAGCAGCCAAGACGGGGGCAAAACCTTTGCAACTAATGAAAAACTGTTTTTT.